This TCR beta chain came from a study of blood T cell repertoires in COVID-19. Overall study: Sample material is recorded as cDNA or gDNA derived from T cells, B-cell-depleted T cells, or PBMCs.

TCRdb's table, derived via immunoSEQ multiplex PCR, lists solely in-frame clones and lacks some. The sample carries approximately 300,000 clones, 83% recorded once. The V gene's germline CDR1 is SGHNT and CDR2 YYREEE (reference sequence). J was trimmed by 6 bases and V by 1 base; bases with no gene match: 9. The CDR3 spans 15 residues. The sequence was obtained from a woman in her fifties or sixties with acute or convalescent COVID-19. Sequencing used peripheral blood. The genes are TRBV5-4 and TRBJ1-1; TRBD1 agrees at 7 bases. The CDR3 protein is CASSLKVGTDAEAFF. The CDR3 DNA follows: TGTGCCAGCAGCTTGAAGGTTGGGACAGACGCTGAAGCTTTCTTT.